Listed below are T cell receptor beta chains from one sample, sequenced in a study of Graves' ophthalmopathy and Graves' hyperthyroidism. TCRdb fed the multiplex PCR reads into MiXCR, producing one record per CDR3 protein. The sample has roughly 170,000 distinct CDR3 sequences, under 45% seen once; the top ten hold around 8.9%. The sequenced sample consisted of peripheral blood. These receptors were collected from a man younger than 40 with Graves' ophthalmopathy. Each CDR3 is given with its conserved first and last residue. Each record gives: CDR3 DNA, CDR3 protein, D gene, J gene, V gene, clone size, CDR3 length. A D gene is named only where the DNA matches it firmly. Size is stated for part of the rows, as once, few or many counts, or as a class when the clone is expanded.

CDR3 DNA: TGTGCCAGCAGAACGACAGGGGTCGTGGGCTACACCTTC
CDR3 protein: CASRTTGVVGYTF
D gene: TRBD1
J gene: TRBJ1-2
V gene: TRBV12-3/TRBV12-4
clone size: NA
CDR3 length: 13

CDR3 DNA: TGCAGTCCGCAGCCGCCTCAAGAGACCCAGTACTTC
CDR3 protein: CSPQPPQETQYF
D gene: NA
J gene: TRBJ2-5
V gene: TRBV20-1
clone size: many
CDR3 length: 12

CDR3 DNA: TGTGCCATCACGGGGACAGGGTCTGTCGACGAGCAGTACTTC
CDR3 protein: CAITGTGSVDEQYF
D gene: TRBD1
J gene: TRBJ2-7
V gene: TRBV10-3
clone size: NA
CDR3 length: 14

CDR3 DNA: TGCGCCAGCAGCTTGGACAGGGGAATCTACGAGCAGTACTTC
CDR3 protein: CASSLDRGIYEQYF
D gene: TRBD1
J gene: TRBJ2-7
V gene: TRBV5-1
clone size: many
CDR3 length: 14

CDR3 DNA: TGTGCCAGCAGTAGACAGGGGGCGCATGGCTACACCTTC
CDR3 protein: CASSRQGAHGYTF
D gene: TRBD1
J gene: TRBJ1-2
V gene: TRBV6-2/TRBV6-3
clone size: many
CDR3 length: 13

CDR3 DNA: TGTGCCAGCAGCCCAACAGTGCCTGTGCGAAAAAAAGCTTTCTTT
CDR3 protein: CASSPTVPVRKKAFF
D gene: NA
J gene: TRBJ1-1
V gene: TRBV12-3/TRBV12-4
clone size: NA
CDR3 length: 15

CDR3 DNA: TGCAGCGTTGAAGGCCTAGCGGGAGGGGCCCAGTACTTC
CDR3 protein: CSVEGLAGGAQYF
D gene: TRBD2
J gene: TRBJ2-5
V gene: TRBV29-1
clone size: many
CDR3 length: 13

CDR3 DNA: TGTGCCTGGAGTCCCTCGTCTGGGGCCAACGTCCTGACTTTC
CDR3 protein: CAWSPSSGANVLTF
D gene: NA
J gene: TRBJ2-6
V gene: TRBV30
clone size: many
CDR3 length: 14

CDR3 DNA: TGTGCCAGCAGTTCTAATACACTGAACACCGGGGAGCTGTTTTTT
CDR3 protein: CASSSNTLNTGELFF
D gene: NA
J gene: TRBJ2-2
V gene: TRBV28
clone size: once
CDR3 length: 15

CDR3 DNA: TGCGCCAGCAGCTTTGGGGGGGACAGCAATCAGCCCCAGCATTTT
CDR3 protein: CASSFGGDSNQPQHF
D gene: NA
J gene: TRBJ1-5
V gene: TRBV5-1
clone size: NA
CDR3 length: 15

CDR3 DNA: TGTGCCAGCAGTTTATCCCGGACGTATAGTTCACCCCTCCACTTT
CDR3 protein: CASSLSRTYSSPLHF
D gene: NA
J gene: TRBJ1-6
V gene: TRBV28
clone size: many
CDR3 length: 15

CDR3 DNA: TGTGCCAGCAGTCGTAAGGGCAATCAGCCCCAGCATTTT
CDR3 protein: CASSRKGNQPQHF
D gene: NA
J gene: TRBJ1-5
V gene: TRBV25-1
clone size: many
CDR3 length: 13

CDR3 DNA: TGTGCCAGCAGCTTATCTATCATGGGTTCTTCTAGGGGAGAGACCCAGTACTTC
CDR3 protein: CASSLSIMGSSRGETQYF
D gene: NA
J gene: TRBJ2-5
V gene: TRBV7-2
clone size: many
CDR3 length: 18

CDR3 DNA: TGTGCCAGCGGATGGACAGAGAACACTGAAGCTTTCTTT
CDR3 protein: CASGWTENTEAFF
D gene: NA
J gene: TRBJ1-1
V gene: TRBV27
clone size: NA
CDR3 length: 13

CDR3 DNA: TGTGCCAGCAGTTACTCTCAGGGTGGAACTGAAGCTTTCTTT
CDR3 protein: CASSYSQGGTEAFF
D gene: NA
J gene: TRBJ1-1
V gene: TRBV6-2/TRBV6-3
clone size: NA
CDR3 length: 14

CDR3 DNA: TGTGCCAGCAGCACATACGGACAGCTCGAATCCCTCCACTTT
CDR3 protein: CASSTYGQLESLHF
D gene: NA
J gene: TRBJ1-6
V gene: TRBV5-5
clone size: many
CDR3 length: 14

CDR3 DNA: TGTGCCAGCAGCTCCTCGGCGGGACAGCAGAACACTGAAGCTTTCTTT
CDR3 protein: CASSSSAGQQNTEAFF
D gene: TRBD1
J gene: TRBJ1-1
V gene: TRBV7-9
clone size: many
CDR3 length: 16

CDR3 DNA: TGTGCCAGCAGCTTAACCCCGCGACCGCCCTACGAGCAGTACTTC
CDR3 protein: CASSLTPRPPYEQYF
D gene: NA
J gene: TRBJ2-7
V gene: TRBV7-2
clone size: NA
CDR3 length: 15

CDR3 DNA: TGTGCCAGCATCCGTGAAGGGACTGAAGCTTTCTTT
CDR3 protein: CASIREGTEAFF
D gene: NA
J gene: TRBJ1-1
V gene: TRBV12-3/TRBV12-4
clone size: NA
CDR3 length: 12

CDR3 DNA: TGTGCCAGCAGTTACACCCCCTGGGGGGATGGCACTGAAGCTTTCTTT
CDR3 protein: CASSYTPWGDGTEAFF
D gene: NA
J gene: TRBJ1-1
V gene: TRBV6-2/TRBV6-3
clone size: many
CDR3 length: 16

CDR3 DNA: TGTGCCAGCAGTTCACCAGGGTCCCCGAACACTGAAGCTTTCTTT
CDR3 protein: CASSSPGSPNTEAFF
D gene: NA
J gene: TRBJ1-1
V gene: TRBV6-2/TRBV6-3
clone size: many
CDR3 length: 15

CDR3 DNA: TGTGCCAGCAGCTTGGGATCCCGACACCCCAGGTCCACCTTC
CDR3 protein: CASSLGSRHPRSTF
D gene: NA
J gene: TRBJ1-2
V gene: TRBV7-2
clone size: NA
CDR3 length: 14

CDR3 DNA: TGTGCCAGCAGCTTAGCTCAGTTTGAAGCTTTCTTT
CDR3 protein: CASSLAQFEAFF
D gene: NA
J gene: TRBJ1-1
V gene: TRBV7-2
clone size: many
CDR3 length: 12

CDR3 DNA: TGTGCCAGCAGCCAAGATGGTGGGACAAACTACGAGCAGTACTTC
CDR3 protein: CASSQDGGTNYEQYF
D gene: NA
J gene: TRBJ2-7
V gene: TRBV4-2
clone size: many
CDR3 length: 15

CDR3 DNA: TGTGCCAGTAGCGCCGAAGGGCCCCAAGAGACCCAGTACTTC
CDR3 protein: CASSAEGPQETQYF
D gene: NA
J gene: TRBJ2-5
V gene: TRBV19
clone size: many
CDR3 length: 14

CDR3 DNA: TGCAGCGGGGGGGCGGAGAGGGGCACCGGGGAGCTGTTTTTT
CDR3 protein: CSGGAERGTGELFF
D gene: NA
J gene: TRBJ2-2
V gene: TRBV29-1
clone size: many
CDR3 length: 14

CDR3 DNA: TGTGCCAGCAGGCCAGGGACGCCAAAAGCTTTCTTT
CDR3 protein: CASRPGTPKAFF
D gene: NA
J gene: TRBJ1-1
V gene: TRBV28
clone size: many
CDR3 length: 12

CDR3 DNA: TGTGCCAGCAGCTTAGCGTCGGCAGGTCCCAACACTGAAGCTTTCTTT
CDR3 protein: CASSLASAGPNTEAFF
D gene: NA
J gene: TRBJ1-1
V gene: TRBV7-8
clone size: many
CDR3 length: 16

CDR3 DNA: TGCAGTGCTGCGGGCGAAGGCACCGGGGAGCTGTTTTTT
CDR3 protein: CSAAGEGTGELFF
D gene: NA
J gene: TRBJ2-2
V gene: TRBV20-1
clone size: NA
CDR3 length: 13

CDR3 DNA: TGTGCCAGCAGGTCCGGGACCCAAGAGACCCAGTACTTC
CDR3 protein: CASRSGTQETQYF
D gene: NA
J gene: TRBJ2-5
V gene: TRBV12-3/TRBV12-4
clone size: many
CDR3 length: 13

CDR3 DNA: TGTGCCAGCAGCTTAGGTCAGGGGACCATTTACGAGCAGTACTTC
CDR3 protein: CASSLGQGTIYEQYF
D gene: NA
J gene: TRBJ2-7
V gene: TRBV7-2
clone size: many
CDR3 length: 15

CDR3 DNA: TGTGCCTGGGGCAGTCGAGGGCTTGAAGCTTTCTTT
CDR3 protein: CAWGSRGLEAFF
D gene: NA
J gene: TRBJ1-1
V gene: TRBV30
clone size: many
CDR3 length: 12

CDR3 DNA: TGCGCCAGCAGCGTAACAAGGGAGACCCAGTACTTC
CDR3 protein: CASSVTRETQYF
D gene: NA
J gene: TRBJ2-5
V gene: TRBV5-1
clone size: NA
CDR3 length: 12

CDR3 DNA: TGTGCCAGCAGCTTAGCGGGACTAGCGGGAGTTTTGTACGAGCAGTACTTC
CDR3 protein: CASSLAGLAGVLYEQYF
D gene: TRBD2
J gene: TRBJ2-7
V gene: TRBV7-2
clone size: NA
CDR3 length: 17

CDR3 DNA: TGTGCCAGTAGTATAAGGTACGGTGGCCGGACACCCGAACGTGGCTACACCTTC
CDR3 protein: CASSIRYGGRTPERGYTF
D gene: NA
J gene: TRBJ1-2
V gene: TRBV19
clone size: many
CDR3 length: 18

CDR3 DNA: TGTGCCAGCAGTAAGACAGCTCTAAGTGGCTACACCTTC
CDR3 protein: CASSKTALSGYTF
D gene: NA
J gene: TRBJ1-2
V gene: TRBV28
clone size: many
CDR3 length: 13

CDR3 DNA: TGTGCCAGCAGGAGAGGGGGGACCCTCCCCGGCGAGCAGTACTTC
CDR3 protein: CASRRGGTLPGEQYF
D gene: NA
J gene: TRBJ2-7
V gene: TRBV6-1
clone size: NA
CDR3 length: 15

CDR3 DNA: TGTGCCAGCAGCTTAGCGCGGGATGACCCCCGCGAGCAGTACTTC
CDR3 protein: CASSLARDDPREQYF
D gene: NA
J gene: TRBJ2-7
V gene: TRBV7-8
clone size: NA
CDR3 length: 15

CDR3 DNA: TGTGCCAGCAGTCAGGGCAGGGCCGTCGGGGAGCTGTTTTTT
CDR3 protein: CASSQGRAVGELFF
D gene: NA
J gene: TRBJ2-2
V gene: TRBV6-1
clone size: NA
CDR3 length: 14

CDR3 DNA: TGTGCCAGCAGTCCCGCGGGGGAGCAGTACTTC
CDR3 protein: CASSPAGEQYF
D gene: NA
J gene: TRBJ2-7
V gene: TRBV28
clone size: many
CDR3 length: 11

CDR3 DNA: TGCGCCAGCAGCCAAGGGGGAGGCTGGACCGGGGAGCTGTTTTTT
CDR3 protein: CASSQGGGWTGELFF
D gene: NA
J gene: TRBJ2-2
V gene: TRBV4-1
clone size: many
CDR3 length: 15

CDR3 DNA: TGTGCCAGCAGCCCCCCCCACTACGAGCAGTACTTC
CDR3 protein: CASSPPHYEQYF
D gene: NA
J gene: TRBJ2-7
V gene: TRBV7-4
clone size: many
CDR3 length: 12

CDR3 DNA: TGTGCCACCAGTGACTCGACAGTAACTGAAGCTTTCTTT
CDR3 protein: CATSDSTVTEAFF
D gene: NA
J gene: TRBJ1-1
V gene: TRBV24-1
clone size: NA
CDR3 length: 13

CDR3 DNA: TGTGCCAGCCGCCGAGGCGCAGGGGACTATGGCTACACCTTC
CDR3 protein: CASRRGAGDYGYTF
D gene: NA
J gene: TRBJ1-2
V gene: TRBV7-2
clone size: many
CDR3 length: 14

CDR3 DNA: TGTGCCAGCAGTACTACCGGGACTAACACCGGGGAGCTGTTTTTT
CDR3 protein: CASSTTGTNTGELFF
D gene: NA
J gene: TRBJ2-2
V gene: TRBV6-2/TRBV6-3
clone size: many
CDR3 length: 15

CDR3 DNA: TGTGCCAGCAGTTACCCGGGACAGCCTAACTATGGCTACACCTTC
CDR3 protein: CASSYPGQPNYGYTF
D gene: TRBD1
J gene: TRBJ1-2
V gene: TRBV6-2/TRBV6-3
clone size: many
CDR3 length: 15

CDR3 DNA: TGTGCCAGCAGCGCCGGGACTAGCGGTTCCTACGAGCAGTACTTC
CDR3 protein: CASSAGTSGSYEQYF
D gene: TRBD2
J gene: TRBJ2-7
V gene: TRBV9
clone size: many
CDR3 length: 15

CDR3 DNA: TGTGCCACCAGTGATTTGGCAGAGACCCAGTACTTC
CDR3 protein: CATSDLAETQYF
D gene: NA
J gene: TRBJ2-5
V gene: TRBV24-1
clone size: NA
CDR3 length: 12

CDR3 DNA: TGTGCCAGCAGCTATAGTCTAGAGGGCAATCAGCCCCAGCATTTT
CDR3 protein: CASSYSLEGNQPQHF
D gene: NA
J gene: TRBJ1-5
V gene: TRBV11-2
clone size: many
CDR3 length: 15